The 23 T cell receptor beta chains reported below all come from one sample, sequenced in a study of post-analysis software for immune sequencing data. Points from the study as a whole: The study found TRBV5-6, TRBV5-1 and TRBV20-1 among five TRBV segments more frequent in patients than controls.

These receptors' targets are unknown. Unique molecular identifiers were carried by the TCR beta cDNA libraries. TCRdb itself ran the PCR reads through MiXCR, one entry per CDR3 protein. The top ten clones hold roughly 8.2% of a sample with 350,000 to 450,000 distinct CDR3 sequences, roughly 40% of them seen once. Sequenced sample: blood. The receptors originated from a girl aged 2 to 9 with multiple sclerosis.

About this clonotype: A read error is possible here, since a much larger clone lies one base away. The chain joins TRBV15 to TRBJ2-7; perhaps TRBD1 as D (6 bases). Germline V gene data show CDR1 as LNHNV and CDR2 as YYDKDF (reference sequence). The V gene lost 1 base and the J gene lost 8 bases, with 18 bases spanning the gap. The CDR3 is 15 residues long. The CDR3 region is CATSRGTGTRIQQYF. CDR3 nucleotide sequence: TGTGCCACCAGCAGAGGAACAGGGACACGAATCCAGCAGTACTTC.

This clonotype was detected a few times. The chain employs TRBV15 and TRBJ2-7; TRBD1 agrees at 7 bases. The tail of the sequence fits TRBJ2-5 better, so the J call may be wrong. This CDR3 is built from 15 residues. Germline loops: CDR1 LNHNV, CDR2 YYDKDF (reference sequence). The CDR3 sequence is CATSRRQGNWGTQYF. The CDR3 DNA is TGTGCCACCAGCAGACGACAGGGAAACTGGGGGACCCAGTACTTC.

This clonotype occurred a few times. The chain carries TRBV9 and TRBJ1-2, with 8 positions matching TRBD1. V lost 4 bases and J lost 4; bases outside the gene matches: 15. CDR3 length equals 17 residues. Germline V gene sequence: CDR1 SGDLS, CDR2 YYNGEE. The CDR3: CASSPIPRGRGGYGYTF. Written as DNA, the CDR3 is TGTGCCAGCAGCCCCATCCCCAGGGGGCGCGGGGGCTATGGCTACACCTTC.

This clonotype showed up just a few times. V is TRBV7-8 and J is TRBJ2-5, with 8 bases matching TRBD2. The end of the DNA is better explained by TRBJ2-7, so the J call may be wrong. The germline gives CDR1 SGHVS, CDR2 FQNEAQ. The CDR3 extends over 15 amino acids. The CDR3 bases are TGTGCCAGCAGCTTGGGGGCGGGGGGCGATTACGAGCAGTACTTC. This translates into CASSLGAGGDYEQYF.

V usage is TRBV5-6 and J usage is TRBJ2-1; TRBD2 aligns across 10 bases. The J segment lost 6 bases and the V segment lost 6 bases, leaving 15 bases of the junction unmatched. This CDR3 comprises 17 residues. CDR1 is SGHDT, CDR2 YYEEEE, per germline. The CDR3 region is CASNRLLLAGRGNEQFF. CDR3 sequence (DNA): TGTGCCAGCAACCGCCTCTTACTAGCGGGAAGAGGCAATGAGCAGTTCTTC. The full variable domain, with the rest looked up from reference TRBV5-6 and TRBJ2-1, is DAGVTQSPTHLIKTRGQQVTLRCSPKSGHDTVSWYQQALGQGPQFIFQYYEEEERQRGNFPDRFSGHQFPNYSSELNVNALLLGDSALYLCASNRLLLAGRGNEQFFGPGTRLTVL.

The chain uses TRBV4-2 and TRBJ2-1; possibly TRBD2 for D (6 bases). Germline loops: CDR1 LGHNA, CDR2 YNFKEQ. The CDR3 totals 17 residues. V was shortened by 3 bases and J by 0 bases, with 15 bases between the two germline ends. CDR3 in amino acids: CASSHAGTSSSYNEQFF. DNA of the CDR3: TGTGCCAGCAGCCATGCTGGGACTTCTAGCTCCTACAATGAGCAGTTCTTC.

This clonotype was observed a handful of times. CDR3 residues: CASSLQGGTKNIQYF. Here the CDR3 DNA reads TGTGCCAGCAGTTTACAGGGTGGGACCAAAAACATTCAGTACTTC. The rearrangement joins TRBV28 to TRBJ2-4; TRBD1 might be the D (5 bases). The CDR3 has 15 amino acids. V shed 2 bases and J shed 2 bases, with 10 bases lying between them. Germline V gives CDR1 MDHEN, CDR2 SYDVKM.

This chain joins TRBV24-1 and TRBJ2-3; 7 bases agree with TRBD2. The CDR3 has 15 amino acids. Germline CDR1 reads KGHDR; CDR2 reads SFDVKD. Trimming removed 3 bases from V and 5 bases from J; junction bases left unmatched: 7. The CDR3 is CATSDTGLVRDTQYF. As DNA, the CDR3 is TGTGCCACCAGTGATACTGGACTAGTAAGAGATACGCAGTATTTT.

The chain links TRBV4-2 to TRBJ2-1; D is perhaps TRBD2 (5 bases). CDR3 length equals 15 residues. Trimming shortened V by 1 base and J by 2 bases, and 9 bases separated the two germline ends. The V gene's germline CDR1 is LGHNA and CDR2 YNFKEQ. The CDR3 spells CASSQAGSAYNEQFF. The CDR3 DNA reads TGTGCCAGCAGCCAAGCGGGGTCAGCCTACAATGAGCAGTTCTTC.

This clonotype was seen more than once but under ten times. V and J are TRBV25-1 and TRBJ2-5; possible D gene TRBD1, 5 bases. This CDR3 is 16 amino acids long. V was shortened by 4 bases and J by 5 bases, with 20 bases between the two germline ends. Per germline, CDR1 MGHDK and CDR2 SYGVNS. DNA for the CDR3: TGTGCCAGCAGTGGGAAAGACACGCTAAAGGGGGAGACCCAGTACTTC. The encoded protein is CASSGKDTLKGETQYF.

This clonotype has just a few counts. The chain recombines TRBV7-8 with TRBJ2-3, with D perhaps TRBD2 (5 bases). CDR1 and CDR2 from the germline V gene are SGHVS and FQNEAQ. CDR3 size: 16 residues. V was shortened by 5 bases and J by 3 bases, with 18 bases between the two germline ends. For the CDR3, the DNA is TGTGCCAGCAGCACCCGACGGGGTCTAATTACAGATACGCAGTATTTT. Translating it yields CASSTRRGLITDTQYF. The variable domain in full, completed from reference TRBV7-8 and TRBJ2-3, reads GAGVSQSPRYKVAKRGQDVALRCDPISGHVSLFWYQQALGQGPEFLTYFQNEAQLDKSGLPSDRFFAERPEGSVSTLKIQRTQQEDSAVYLCASSTRRGLITDTQYFGPGTRLTVL.

The rearrangement joins TRBV3-1 to TRBJ2-6; D is possibly TRBD2 (5 bases). The V gene lost 6 bases and the J gene lost 4 bases, with 10 bases spanning the gap. This CDR3 is 14 amino acids long. CDR1 and CDR2 (germline): LGHDT, YNNKEL (reference sequence). The CDR3 reads CASSRRSGANVLTF. CDR3 DNA sequence: TGTGCCAGCAGTCGGAGGTCAGGGGCCAACGTCCTGACTTTC. Combining the CDR3 with reference TRBV3-1 and TRBJ2-6 gives the whole variable domain DTAVSQTPKYLVTQMGNDKSIKCEQNLGHDTMYWYKQDSKKFLKIMFSYNNKELIINETVPNRFSPKSPDKAHLNLHINSLELGDSAVYFCASSRRSGANVLTFGAGSRLTVL.

This chain uses TRBV2 with TRBJ2-3; the D is unclear. V lost 7 bases, J lost 3 bases, and 8 bases lay in between. This CDR3 spans 12 amino acids. Germline CDR1 is SNHLY and CDR2 is FYNNEI. The CDR3 loop reads CASTQWTDTQYF. In DNA, the CDR3 is TGTGCCAGCACTCAGTGGACAGATACGCAGTATTTT.

This clonotype was detected many times. V usage is TRBV29-1 and J usage is TRBJ2-4; D remains ambiguous. Trimming pared 5 bases from V and 1 base from J, leaving 12 bases between. Germline V lookup: CDR1 SQVTM, CDR2 ANQGSEA. This CDR3 has 14 residues. The CDR3 sequence is CSVRDPRAKNIQYF. CDR3 coding DNA: TGCAGCGTTCGCGACCCCCGGGCCAAAAACATTCAGTACTTC.

The chain joins TRBV4-3 to TRBJ1-5; 8 nucleotides match TRBD1. The V gene end was trimmed by 0 bases and the J gene end by 2 bases; junction bases not matched to a gene: 9. The V gene's germline CDR1 is LGHNA and CDR2 YSLEER. This CDR3 comprises 18 residues. The CDR3 DNA sequence: TGCGCCAGCAGCCAAGACTTGACAGGGGCTAGGGGCAATCAGCCCCAGCATTTT. Translation: CASSQDLTGARGNQPQHF.

The table lists this clonotype with a few counts. The chain joins TRBV3-1 to TRBJ1-2; D gene uncertain. CDR3 length equals 14 residues. V was cut by 4 bases and J by 3 bases, with 12 bases left in between. Germline V lookup: CDR1 LGHDT, CDR2 YNNKEL (reference sequence). CDR3: CASSRRDRDYGYTF. The CDR3 nucleotides are TGTGCCAGCAGCCGGCGGGATCGGGACTATGGCTACACCTTC.

This clonotype showed up just once. The chain recombines TRBV20-1 with TRBJ2-7; the D is unclear. CDR1 is DFQATT, CDR2 SNEGSKA, per germline (reference sequence). CDR3 size: 14 residues. The V and J ends lost 2 bases and 0 bases respectively, with 11 bases between them. CDR3 bases: TGCAGTGCTAGACCGAGCTTTGACTCCTACGAGCAGTACTTC. It codes for CSARPSFDSYEQYF.

The chain recombines TRBV27 with TRBJ2-7, with 7 bases that match TRBD1. The CDR3 spans 13 residues. The ends lost 9 bases at V and 7 bases at J; junction bases unmatched: 12. Germline V gives CDR1 MNHEY, CDR2 SMNVEV (reference sequence). The CDR3 sequence: CASSTGLWNEQYF. In nucleotides, the CDR3 is TGTGCCAGTTCGACAGGGCTTTGGAATGAGCAGTACTTC.

This clonotype was seen only a few times. This chain joins TRBV29-1 and TRBJ2-1, with D perhaps matching TRBD2 (6 bases). V lost 0 bases and J lost 4, with 16 bases in between. CDR3 size: 16 residues. Germline V lookup: CDR1 SQVTM, CDR2 ANQGSEA. The DNA for the CDR3 is TGCAGCGTTGAAGAAGGATGGACTACCCCATACAATGAGCAGTTCTTC. It specifies CSVEEGWTTPYNEQFF.

The chain has TRBV6-5 and TRBJ1-1, with D possibly matching TRBD1 (6 bases). Trimming shortened V by 2 bases and J by 0 bases, and 19 bases separated the two germline ends. The CDR3 spans 18 residues. Germline CDR1 reads MNHEY; CDR2 reads SVGAGI. The CDR3 DNA sequence: TGTGCCAGCAGTTACATAGCCGGCCAGGGGCTCCTGAACACTGAAGCTTTCTTT. Translation: CASSYIAGQGLLNTEAFF.

The gene calls are TRBV9 and TRBJ2-7; D ambiguous. The CDR3 is made up of 15 amino acids. Germline V CDR1 and CDR2: SGDLS, YYNGEE. V lost 1 base and J lost 0, with 11 bases in between. The CDR3 spells CASSVNPVSSYEQYF. CDR3 DNA sequence: TGTGCCAGCAGCGTAAACCCGGTAAGCTCCTACGAGCAGTACTTC.

The chain links TRBV28 to TRBJ2-1, with D possibly being TRBD2 (5 bases). CDR1 is MDHEN, CDR2 SYDVKM, per germline. The V gene lost 7 bases and the J gene lost 6 bases, with 22 bases spanning the gap. This CDR3 is 16 amino acids long. This CDR3 is CASTLNGLAVRNEQFF. The DNA of the CDR3 is TGTGCCAGCACCCTCAATGGTCTAGCAGTTCGCAATGAGCAGTTCTTC.

Here the CDR3 DNA reads TGTGCCAGCAGTTTAGCTCAGGGCGTGAGGTATAGCAATCAGCCCCAGCATTTT. Translated, it gives CASSLAQGVRYSNQPQHF. This chain uses TRBV12-3 or TRBV12-4 with TRBJ1-5; D might be TRBD1 (5 bases). The CDR3 length is 18 residues. Trimming took 0 bases from V and 0 from J, leaving 15 bases between them.